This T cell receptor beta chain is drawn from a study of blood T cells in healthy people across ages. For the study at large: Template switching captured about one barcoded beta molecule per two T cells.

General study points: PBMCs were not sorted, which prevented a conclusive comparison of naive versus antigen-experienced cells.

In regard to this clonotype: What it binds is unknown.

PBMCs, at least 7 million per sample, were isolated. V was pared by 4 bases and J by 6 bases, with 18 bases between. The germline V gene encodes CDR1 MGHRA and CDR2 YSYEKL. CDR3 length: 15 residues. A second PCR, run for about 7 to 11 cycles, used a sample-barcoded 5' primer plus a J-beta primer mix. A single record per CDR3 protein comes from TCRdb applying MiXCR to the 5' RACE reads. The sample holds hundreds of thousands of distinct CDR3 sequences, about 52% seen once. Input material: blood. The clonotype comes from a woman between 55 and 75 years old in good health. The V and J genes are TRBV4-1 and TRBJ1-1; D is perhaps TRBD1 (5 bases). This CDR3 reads CASSRPGQGKSEAFF. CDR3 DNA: TGCGCCAGCAGCCGCCCGGGGCAGGGAAAGTCTGAAGCTTTCTTT.